This T cell receptor (beta chain) was recorded in a study of shared clonotypes between healthy human individuals. Study details: Each donor contributed plates that comprised three CD4 naive, three CD4 memory, two CD8 naive and one CD8 memory.

Germline lookup yields CDR1 SGHTA and CDR2 FQGNSA. The CDR3 loop spans 18 amino acids. The ends lost 5 bases at V and 0 bases at J; junction bases unmatched: 14. Once extracted for a subset, genomic DNA was divided evenly among several immunoSEQ plates. In replicate PCRs of sorted subsets, 150 to 200 ng DNA, approximately 32,000 T cell genomes, was used. Under the authors' procedure: ImmunoSEQ sequences covered only the junction and lacked quality scores; filtering therefore differed. The table came from immunoSEQ multiplex PCR; TCRdb's copy has only in-frame clones and leaves some out. The D gene and trimming were derived from the DNA, and the V and J assignments and clone size from that table. The sample lists 2 million or so clones; 90% to 95% were seen once.

The specimen sequenced was naive CD4+ T cells sorted from blood. This sample's subset: CD45RA+ positively selected. The rearrangement joins TRBV7-2 to TRBJ2-7; 9 bases line up with TRBD2. The receptor comes from a man younger than 35 in good health. CDR3 protein: CASSENSVRLAASYEQYF. CDR3 bases: TGTGCCAGCAGCGAGAACTCCGTAAGACTAGCGGCCTCCTACGAGCAGTACTTC.